What follows is one T cell receptor beta chain and its context. Its antigen is unknown. TCRdb used MiXCR to reprocess the reads, holding one entry per CDR3 protein. The repertoire holds about 740,000 distinct CDR3 sequences, with roughly 35% as singletons. The data were obtained in a study of T cell repertoires in cytomegalovirus infection. For the study at large: Shared public TCR beta signatures pointed to both CMV infection and a matching HLA type. Whole-study findings and limits: Based on cumulative public TCR beta family frequency, carriers of CMV plus the relevant HLA were identified. Dominating the ex vivo response were TCR beta clonotypes that were CMV-specific and HLA-C-restricted.

This CDR3 region has 14 residues. The germline V gene has CDR1 SGHDT and CDR2 YYEEEE. V was trimmed by 0 bases and J by 6 bases, leaving 10 bases between them. V and J are TRBV5-6 and TRBJ2-1; D call uncertain. This sequence originates from a human donor in good health (CMV status not recorded). Some clones in this sample may be carry-over from other donors' samples. The sequencing sample was made of PBMCs. This chain's CDR3 is CASSLGARINEQFF. DNA of the CDR3: TGTGCCAGCAGCTTGGGGGCGCGGATCAATGAGCAGTTCTTC.